The text below deals with one T cell receptor beta chain. This may come from a read error, since a much larger clone is one base off. This entry comes from a study of blood T cells in healthy people across ages. CDR1 is SQVTM and CDR2 is ANQGSEA in the germline V gene. CDR3 length equals 12 residues. It was with a sample-barcoded 5' primer and a J-beta primer mix that a second PCR of roughly 7 to 12 cycles was run. TCRdb redid the calling of the 5' RACE reads with MiXCR, one entry per CDR3 protein. The sample holds 500,000 to 700,000 distinct CDR3 sequences; about 30% are singletons and the top ten take approximately 14%.

The sequence derives from a woman of 80 years or more in good health. The specimen was blood. This chain uses TRBV29-1 with TRBJ1-4; D unresolved. The CDR3 region is CSVVLVGEELFF. The CDR3 DNA reads TGCAGCGTTGTGCTTGTGGGTGAAGAACTGTTTTTT. The variable domain in full, completed from reference TRBV29-1 and TRBJ1-4, reads SAVISQKPSRDICQRGTSLTIQCQVDSQVTMMFWYRQQPGQSLTLIATANQGSEATYESGFVIDKFPISRPNLTFSTLTVSNMSPEDSSIYLCSVVLVGEELFFGSGTQLSVL.